This entry lists 20 T cell receptor beta chains sequenced from one sample in a study of cytomegalovirus exposure and HLA in healthy donors. 60 Vbeta and 13 Jbeta primers were used in PCR. The repertoire was sequenced with immunoSEQ multiplex PCR; TCRdb's copy has only in-frame clones and lacks some. The sample has about 160,000 clones, roughly 78% seen once; the top ten hold roughly 6%. The sequencing sample was made of PBMCs. Receptor source: a man aged 45 to 65 in good health and CMV-seropositive.

Only one count was recorded for this clone. The V call is TRBV11-2, the J call TRBJ2-5; 8 bases line up with TRBD2. In germline, CDR1 is SGHAT, CDR2 FQNNGV. The CDR3 consists of 14 residues. V gave up 5 bases and J gave up 4 bases; unmatched junction bases: 6. DNA for the CDR3: TGTGCCAGCAGCCAGGTGGCGGGGGGAGAGACCCAGTACTTC. Its protein product is CASSQVAGGETQYF. The variable domain in full, with the rest retrieved from reference TRBV11-2 and TRBJ2-5, is EAGVAQSPRYKIIEKRQSVAFWCNPISGHATLYWYQQILGQGPKLLIQFQNNGVVDDSQLPKDRFSAERLKGVDSTLKIQPAKLEDSAVYLCASSQVAGGETQYFGPGTRLLVL.

The chain carries TRBV7-2 and TRBJ2-7; a possible D gene is TRBD1 (6 bases). The V gene lost 5 bases and the J gene lost 2 bases, with 16 bases spanning the gap. CDR1 is SGHTA and CDR2 is FQGNSA in the germline V gene. This CDR3 region has 15 residues. DNA for the CDR3: TGTGCCAGCAGCCTCTCGTGGACAGAACCCTACGAGCAGTACTTC. This gives the protein CASSLSWTEPYEQYF.

The gene calls are TRBV18 and TRBJ2-5; weak D call: TRBD1 (6 bases). The closer fit of TRBJ2-7 to the DNA end suggests the J call may be wrong. The CDR3 totals 14 residues. CDR1 and CDR2 from the germline V gene are KGHSH and LQKENI. DNA for the CDR3: TGTGCCAGCTCACCCGGGACAAGATCTTACGAGCAGTACTTC. It encodes CASSPGTRSYEQYF.

The V call is TRBV15, the J call TRBJ2-5; 7 positions match TRBD1. This CDR3 has 20 amino acids. Germline CDR1 is LNHNV and CDR2 is YYDKDF (reference sequence). Losses at the gene ends were 0 bases for V and 2 bases for J; bases not matched to a gene: 18. CDR3 DNA sequence: TGTGCCACCAGCAGAGACGCTGTCTCGGCTCCGGGACAGAGACAAGAGACCCAGTACTTC. Translating gives CATSRDAVSAPGQRQETQYF.

As regards this clone: The identical CDR3 is also encoded by other nucleotide sequences in the sample. J is TRBJ2-5 and V is TRBV7-2; 9 nucleotides align to TRBD2. Germline V CDR1 and CDR2: SGHTA, FQGNSA. V shed 0 bases, J shed 4 bases, and the junction held 9 bases outside the gene matches. The CDR3 extends over 17 amino acids. In DNA, the CDR3 is TGTGCCAGCAGCTTAGCCCCGGCGCGTAGCGGGAGAGAGACCCAGTACTTC. Translated: CASSLAPARSGRETQYF.

The genes are TRBV5-1 and TRBJ1-6; D remains ambiguous. Deletions cut 2 bases from V and 5 bases from J, with 11 bases between. The CDR3 contains 15 residues. Germline V gene lookup returns CDR1 SGHRS and CDR2 YFSETQ. Written as DNA, the CDR3 is TGCGCCAGCAGCTTTCGTGGCAGTAATAATTCACCCCTCCACTTT. It codes for CASSFRGSNNSPLHF.

This clone was observed a single time. The genes are TRBV5-1 and TRBJ1-3; weak D call: TRBD1 (5 bases). This CDR3 region has 15 residues. The V gene's germline CDR1 is SGHRS and CDR2 YFSETQ. Trimming removed 5 bases from V and 0 bases from J, with 12 bases in between. For the CDR3, the DNA is TGCGCCAGCAGTCCCGGGGGAAGCTCTGGAAACACCATATATTTT. Residues: CASSPGGSSGNTIYF.

The chain uses TRBV5-1 and TRBJ2-7; 8 positions match TRBD1. This CDR3 comprises 15 residues. Trimming took 1 base from V and 6 from J; bases not matched to a gene: 9. The germline gives CDR1 SGHRS, CDR2 YFSETQ. CDR3 sequence (DNA): TGCGCCAGCAGCTTGAAAGGCAGGGGGCTCACCGAGCAGTACTTC. Translated, it gives CASSLKGRGLTEQYF.

V and J are TRBV5-1 and TRBJ1-4; the D gene is possibly TRBD1 (6 bases). V was trimmed by 4 bases and J by 8 bases, leaving 15 bases between them. Germline assignment: CDR1 SGHRS and CDR2 YFSETQ. The CDR3 sequence is 14 residues long. The CDR3 region is CASSRDTRREKLFF. CDR3 bases: TGCGCCAGCAGCCGGGACACTCGGCGGGAAAAACTGTTTTTT.

This rearrangement joins TRBV10-3 to TRBJ2-3; 8 bases line up with TRBD2. CDR1 is ENHRY, CDR2 SYGVKD, per germline. With V trimmed by 10 bases and J by 6 bases, 6 bases remained unmatched. This CDR3 has 12 amino acids. CDR3 amino acids: CASRTSSDTQYF. The CDR3 bases are TGTGCCAGTAGGACTAGCTCCGATACGCAGTATTTT.

V and J are TRBV4-1 and TRBJ2-7; the D gene is possibly TRBD1 (6 bases). The CDR3 consists of 15 residues. The V end was cut by 1 base, the J end by 3 bases, with 13 bases between. Germline values: CDR1 MGHRA, CDR2 YSYEKL. Here the CDR3 DNA reads TGCGCCAGCAGCCAAGTTGGGACACCGAGCTACGAGCAGTACTTC. As protein: CASSQVGTPSYEQYF.

This clone was recorded once. The chain uses TRBV11-1 and TRBJ2-5; weak D call: TRBD1 (6 bases). Germline V gives CDR1 SGHAT, CDR2 FQDESV (reference sequence). V lost 2 bases to trimming and J lost 10 bases, with 8 bases between them. The CDR3 sequence is 11 residues long. The CDR3 sequence: CASSLRGIQYF. CDR3 sequence (DNA): TGTGCCAGCAGCTTAAGGGGGATCCAGTACTTC.

V gene TRBV28 combines with J gene TRBJ2-5; D might be TRBD2 (5 bases). The last part of the DNA fits TRBJ2-7 better; the J call may be wrong. Germline V gene data show CDR1 as MDHEN and CDR2 as SYDVKM. CDR3 length: 13 amino acids. CDR3 sequence: CASQRAEPYEQYF. The CDR3 nucleotides are TGTGCCAGCCAGAGGGCTGAACCCTACGAGCAGTACTTC.

The chain combines TRBV5-5 with TRBJ1-2; D is possibly TRBD1 (6 bases). The V and J ends lost 0 bases and 4 bases respectively, with 13 bases between them. This CDR3 spans 15 amino acids. Germline lookup yields CDR1 SGHKS and CDR2 YYEKEE (reference sequence). In DNA, the CDR3 is TGTGCCAGCAGCTTGGACCCAGGGGTAGGCTATGGCTACACCTTC. It encodes CASSLDPGVGYGYTF.

This chain links TRBV7-2 with TRBJ2-2; the D is unclear. V was cut by 4 bases and J by 8 bases, with 2 bases left in between. The CDR3 totals 10 residues. The germline gives CDR1 SGHTA, CDR2 FQGNSA. The CDR3 here is CASSSGELFF. Here the CDR3 DNA reads TGTGCCAGCAGCTCTGGGGAGCTGTTTTTT.

The chain couples TRBV7-9 to TRBJ2-2; the D is unclear. The CDR3 spans 11 residues. The germline V gene has CDR1 SEHNR and CDR2 FQNEAQ (reference sequence). V was trimmed by 5 bases and J by 8 bases, leaving 6 bases between them. The CDR3 DNA sequence: TGTGCCAGCAGCCCCGGGGGGGAGCTGTTTTTT. The encoded protein is CASSPGGELFF.

This sequence joins TRBV28 and TRBJ1-1; D is unclear. Germline V CDR1 and CDR2: MDHEN, SYDVKM. The CDR3 sequence is 12 residues long. Trimming stripped 6 bases from V and 5 bases from J, with 10 bases between. The CDR3 spells CASRSRATEAFF. CDR3 nucleotides: TGTGCCAGCAGGTCGAGGGCGACTGAAGCTTTCTTT.

The chain is built from TRBV6-5 and TRBJ1-3, with 10 bases aligning to TRBD1. The V and J ends lost 5 bases and 4 bases, in that order; junction bases with no gene match: 2. This CDR3 region has 14 residues. The germline V gene encodes CDR1 MNHEY and CDR2 SVGAGI. The CDR3 coding sequence is TGTGCCAGCAGTACGACAGGGGGCGGAAACACCATATATTTT. Amino acids: CASSTTGGGNTIYF.

This sequence joins TRBV30 and TRBJ2-4, with 7 nucleotides matching TRBD2. With 0 bases clipped from V and 8 bases from J, the junction kept 7 bases outside the gene matches. The CDR3 is 14 amino acids. Germline CDR1 GTSNPN, CDR2 SVGIG (reference sequence). The CDR3 loop is CAWSVPAGYDIQYF. The CDR3 DNA reads as TGTGCCTGGAGTGTACCAGCGGGATACGACATTCAGTACTTC.

V is TRBV7-8 and J is TRBJ2-1; 7 nucleotides agree with TRBD2. Germline V gives CDR1 SGHVS, CDR2 FQNEAQ. CDR3 size: 14 residues. Trimming at V came to 5 bases and at J to 7 bases, leaving 8 bases not matched to a gene. CDR3 coding DNA: TGTGCCAGCAGCCCCCGGGACTATGAGAATGAGCAGTTCTTC. As protein: CASSPRDYENEQFF.